Given below is one TCR beta chain in context. CDR1 is SGHRS and CDR2 is YFSETQ in the germline V gene. The germline V and J ends were trimmed by 4 bases and 4 bases, with 17 bases remaining between them. The CDR3 contains 15 residues. Data came from immunoSEQ multiplex PCR; TCRdb stores just in-frame clones and leaves some out. This sample has roughly 130,000 clones, with 80% to 95% found just once. This specimen comes from a study of control samples from healthy donors and cancer patients. What was sequenced was blood. The source of this sequence is a man aged 18-30 years in good health. J is TRBJ1-1 and V is TRBV5-1; TRBD1 might be the D (5 bases). CDR3 loop: CASSPGTLWGTEAFF. The CDR3 DNA reads TGCGCCAGCAGCCCCGGGACTCTCTGGGGCACTGAAGCTTTCTTT.